This TCR beta chain is from a study of T cells in tuberculosis. Profiled with immunoSEQ multiplex PCR; TCRdb holds only in-frame clones, not every one. Of 44,000 or so clones listed, about 95% were seen once; the top ten hold 7.5%. Findings and limits, study-wide: Active tuberculosis patients had shorter CDR3-alpha; the beta difference was nonsignificant. Selection depended on which cryopreserved specimens were available.

On average about 100,000 T cells per donor were immunosequenced. Notes on this clone: Antigen specificity is unknown.

Trimming removed 4 bases from V and 9 bases from J; junction bases left unmatched: 15. The length of the CDR3 is 16 residues. CDR1 and CDR2 from the germline V gene are ENHRY and SYGVKD. This rearrangement joins TRBV10-3 to TRBJ2-1; 7 positions agree with TRBD1. Sample: PBMCs. This TCR was recovered from a donor between 10 and 35 years old with latent tuberculosis or without tuberculosis infection. DNA of the CDR3: TGTGCCATCAGTGGGCCCAGGGGGTCCCTCGACGGTGAGCAGTTCTTC. Its protein is CAISGPRGSLDGEQFF.